Given below is one TCR beta chain in context. The CDR3 contains 16 residues. Germline CDR1 reads SGHAT; CDR2 reads FQNNGV. The ends were cut back, 4 bases at V and 2 bases at J, with 18 bases in the middle. This specimen comes from a study of response to subunit inactivated influenza vaccine. TCRdb processed the RT-PCR reads anew with MiXCR; each CDR3 protein has one entry. The sample has about 580,000 distinct CDR3 sequences, roughly 15% seen once; the top ten hold approximately 10%. The V gene is TRBV11-2, the J gene TRBJ2-7, with D maybe TRBD2 (5 bases). Sequenced here: PBMCs from blood, sampled roughly 13 days after vaccination. The receptor comes from a man in his forties or fifties who received an inactivated influenza vaccine. The CDR3 nucleotides are TGTGCCAGCAGCTCCCCCCGGGCAACGGGAACCTACGAGCAGTACTTC. The encoded protein is CASSSPRATGTYEQYF. The variable domain in full, with the rest retrieved from reference TRBV11-2 and TRBJ2-7, is EAGVAQSPRYKIIEKRQSVAFWCNPISGHATLYWYQQILGQGPKLLIQFQNNGVVDDSQLPKDRFSAERLKGVDSTLKIQPAKLEDSAVYLCASSSPRATGTYEQYFGPGTRLTVT.